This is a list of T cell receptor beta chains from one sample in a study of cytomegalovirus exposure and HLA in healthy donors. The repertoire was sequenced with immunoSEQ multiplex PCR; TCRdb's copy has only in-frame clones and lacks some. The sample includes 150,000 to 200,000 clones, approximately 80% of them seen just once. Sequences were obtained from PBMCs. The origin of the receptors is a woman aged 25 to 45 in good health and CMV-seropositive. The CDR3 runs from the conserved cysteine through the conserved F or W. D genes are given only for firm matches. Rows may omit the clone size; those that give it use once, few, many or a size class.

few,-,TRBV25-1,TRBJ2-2,CASSGRWTGELFF,TGTGCCAGCAGTGGCAGGTGGACCGGGGAGCTGTTTTTT
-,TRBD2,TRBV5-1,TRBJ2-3,CASSLGLAGNTDTQYF,TGCGCCAGCAGCCTGGGACTAGCGGGGAACACAGATACGCAGTATTTT
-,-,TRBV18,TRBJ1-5,CASSSQGSGQPQHF,TGTGCCAGCTCATCTCAGGGATCAGGTCAGCCCCAGCATTTT
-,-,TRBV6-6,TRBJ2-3,CASSSYGAASTDTQYF,TGTGCCAGCAGTTCCTATGGAGCGGCTAGCACAGATACGCAGTATTTT
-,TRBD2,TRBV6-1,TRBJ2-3,CASSDVAGEGADTQYF,TGTGCCAGCAGTGATGTAGCGGGGGAAGGTGCAGATACGCAGTATTTT
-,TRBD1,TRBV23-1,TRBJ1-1,CASSQSRDREGNTEAFF,TGCGCCAGCAGTCAATCCCGGGACAGGGAGGGTAACACTGAAGCTTTCTTT
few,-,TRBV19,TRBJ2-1,CASSIYAEQFF,TGTGCCAGTAGTATTTACGCGGAGCAGTTCTTC
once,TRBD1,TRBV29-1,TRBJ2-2,CSVPRNSGGAGTGELFF,TGCAGCGTTCCGAGAAACTCAGGGGGCGCCGGCACCGGGGAGCTGTTTTTT
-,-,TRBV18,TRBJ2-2,CASSPQASGTGELFF,TGTGCCAGCTCGCCCCAAGCTAGTGGCACCGGGGAGCTGTTTTTT
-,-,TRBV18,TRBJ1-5,CASSPQGLYNQPQHF,TGTGCCAGCTCACCTCAGGGACTCTACAATCAGCCCCAGCATTTT
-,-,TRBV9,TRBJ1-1,CAGSPEREGAFF,TGTGCCGGGTCCCCCGAAAGAGAGGGAGCTTTCTTT
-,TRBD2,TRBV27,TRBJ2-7,CASSPLREVFEQYF,TGTGCCAGCAGTCCTCTGCGGGAGGTTTTCGAGCAGTACTTC
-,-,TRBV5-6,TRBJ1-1,CASSPGVMNTEAFF,TGTGCCAGCAGCCCGGGGGTCATGAACACTGAAGCTTTCTTT
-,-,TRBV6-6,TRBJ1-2,CASSYSGLSEGYTF,TGTGCCAGCAGTTACTCGGGACTTTCGGAAGGCTACACCTTC
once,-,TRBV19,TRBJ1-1,CASSIYRELNTEAFF,TGTGCCAGTAGTATTTATAGGGAGTTGAACACTGAAGCTTTCTTT
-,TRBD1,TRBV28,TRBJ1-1,CASSLLTGGAFF,TGTGCCAGCAGTTTACTGACAGGGGGAGCTTTCTTT
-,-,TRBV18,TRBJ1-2,CASSPNRGGYTF,TGTGCCAGCTCACCGAATAGAGGCGGCTACACCTTC
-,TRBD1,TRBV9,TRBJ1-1,CASSVGRNGWTGANTEAFF,TGTGCCAGCAGCGTAGGAAGAAATGGATGGACAGGAGCGAACACTGAAGCTTTCTTT